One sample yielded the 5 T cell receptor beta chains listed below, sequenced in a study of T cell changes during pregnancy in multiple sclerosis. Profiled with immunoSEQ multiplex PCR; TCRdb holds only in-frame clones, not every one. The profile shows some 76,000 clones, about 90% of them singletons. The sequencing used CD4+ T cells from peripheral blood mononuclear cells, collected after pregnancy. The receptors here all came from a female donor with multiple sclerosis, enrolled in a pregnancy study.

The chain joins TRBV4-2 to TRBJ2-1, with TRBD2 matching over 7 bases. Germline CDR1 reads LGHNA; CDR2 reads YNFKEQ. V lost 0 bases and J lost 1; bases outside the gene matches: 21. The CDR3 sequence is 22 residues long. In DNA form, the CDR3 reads TGTGCCAGCAGCCAAGATCGTCGGGGCCAGCGGGAAGGGGTAGGGTCCTACAATGAGCAGTTCTTC. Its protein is CASSQDRRGQREGVGSYNEQFF.

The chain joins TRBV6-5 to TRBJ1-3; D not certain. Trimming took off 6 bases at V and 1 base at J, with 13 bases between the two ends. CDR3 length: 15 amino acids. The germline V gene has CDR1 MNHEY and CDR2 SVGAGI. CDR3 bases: TGTGCCAGCAGGGTAGACGGGAGATCTGGAAACACCATATATTTT. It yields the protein CASRVDGRSGNTIYF.

The CDR3 DNA reads TGTGCCAGCAGCTTTAAGGGGAATGGGGCCAACGTCCTGACTTTC. It translates to CASSFKGNGANVLTF. The gene calls are TRBV7-9 and TRBJ2-6, with a possible D match to TRBD1 (5 bases). The CDR3 is 15 amino acids. Trimming removed 3 bases at V and 3 bases at J, with 9 bases between. The germline V gene has CDR1 SEHNR and CDR2 FQNEAQ (reference sequence).

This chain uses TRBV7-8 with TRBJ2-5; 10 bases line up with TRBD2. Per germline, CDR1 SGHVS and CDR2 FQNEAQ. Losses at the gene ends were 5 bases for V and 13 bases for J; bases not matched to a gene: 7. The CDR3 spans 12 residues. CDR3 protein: CASSPAGTSAYF. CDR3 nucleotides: TGTGCCAGCAGCCCAGCCGGGACTAGCGCGTACTTC.

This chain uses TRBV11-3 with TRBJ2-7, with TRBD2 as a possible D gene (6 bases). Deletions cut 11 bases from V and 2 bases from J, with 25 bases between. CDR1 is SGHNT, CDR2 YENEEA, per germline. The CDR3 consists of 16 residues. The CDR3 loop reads CARDAREAKLTYEQYF. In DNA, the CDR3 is TGTGCCCGCGACGCCAGGGAGGCCAAGCTGACCTACGAGCAGTACTTC.